One sample yielded the 16 T cell receptor beta chains listed below, sequenced in a study of blood T cell repertoires in COVID-19. Sequenced by immunoSEQ multiplex PCR; TCRdb stores in-frame clones only, minus some. The table has some 250,000 clones, approximately 84% seen once. Sequences were obtained from peripheral blood. These receptors all come from a woman in her 30s who had recovered from COVID-19.

This chain connects TRBV27 to TRBJ2-7; maybe TRBD2 (7 bases). The germline V gene has CDR1 MNHEY and CDR2 SMNVEV (reference sequence). The CDR3 runs to 14 residues. Deletions cut 6 bases from V and 1 base from J, with 13 bases between. The CDR3 nucleotides are TGTGCCAGCAGATTGGGGGGGCCGTCCTACGAGCAGTACTTC. Encoded protein: CASRLGGPSYEQYF.

The chain has TRBV20-1 and TRBJ2-2, with TRBD1 as a possible D gene (6 bases). CDR1 is DFQATT and CDR2 is SNEGSKA in the germline V gene (reference sequence). The CDR3 length is 12 residues. Trimming removed 3 bases from V and 5 bases from J, with 7 bases in between. CDR3 region: CSASQGTGELFF. CDR3 bases: TGCAGTGCTAGTCAGGGGACCGGGGAGCTGTTTTTT.

The V call is TRBV6-4, the J call TRBJ2-2, with a weak D call TRBD2 (5 bases). The CDR3 is 14 amino acids. From germline, CDR1 is MRHNA and CDR2 SNTAGT. With 6 bases removed from V and 2 bases from J, the gap between germline ends came to 10 bases. The CDR3 DNA follows: TGTGCCAGCAGGAGGGTTGTCAACACCGGGGAGCTGTTTTTT. Translated, it gives CASRRVVNTGELFF.

V usage is TRBV7-2 and J usage is TRBJ2-1; D remains unclear. Germline-derived CDR1 and CDR2 are SGHTA and FQGNSA. V was pared by 2 bases and J by 5 bases, with 4 bases between. This CDR3 comprises 12 residues. The CDR3 DNA sequence: TGTGCCAGCAGCTTACCTCACAATGAGCAGTTCTTC. This codes for CASSLPHNEQFF.

The chain joins TRBV7-2 to TRBJ2-7, with 9 nucleotides matching TRBD1. The CDR3 totals 16 residues. Germline V gene sequence: CDR1 SGHTA, CDR2 FQGNSA. The V segment lost 1 base and the J segment 0 bases; nucleotides outside the gene matches: 4. For the CDR3, the DNA is TGTGCCAGCAGCTTAGGGGTGGGACAGGGCTCCTACGAGCAGTACTTC. Its translation is CASSLGVGQGSYEQYF.

The V call is TRBV30, the J call TRBJ1-1; D remains unclear. Trimming took off 5 bases at V and 4 bases at J, with 17 bases between the two ends. In germline, CDR1 is GTSNPN, CDR2 SVGIG (reference sequence). The CDR3 length is 14 residues. CDR3 nucleotide sequence: TGTGCCTGGTCCAGGCAGATACTTTCCACTGAAGCTTTCTTT. It codes for CAWSRQILSTEAFF.

The V and J genes are TRBV6-2 or TRBV6-3 and TRBJ2-6, with 8 bases fitting TRBD1. The trim removed 3 bases at V and 0 bases at J, leaving 4 bases unmatched. Per the germline V gene, CDR1 is MNHEY and CDR2 is SVGEGT. The CDR3 runs to 17 residues. The CDR3 DNA reads as TGTGCCAGCAGTTATCAGGGGGCGCACTCTGGGGCCAACGTCCTGACTTTC. This translates into CASSYQGAHSGANVLTF.

The chain employs TRBV10-2 and TRBJ2-2; TRBD2 matches 7 bases. V lost 4 bases and J lost 4; bases outside the gene matches: 9. Germline V gene sequence: CDR1 WSHSY, CDR2 SAAADI. This CDR3 has 16 residues. Here the CDR3 reads CASSASGAVGTGELFF. CDR3 coding DNA: TGCGCCAGCAGTGCAAGCGGGGCCGTTGGCACCGGGGAGCTGTTTTTT.

V and J are TRBV27 and TRBJ2-7, with 8 bases that match TRBD1. The V gene end was trimmed by 4 bases and the J gene end by 3 bases; junction bases not matched to a gene: 5. Germline CDR1 is MNHEY and CDR2 is SMNVEV (reference sequence). This CDR3 spans 14 amino acids. Written as DNA, the CDR3 is TGTGCCAGCAGTTCTTTGGACAGGGTCTACGAGCAGTACTTC. Protein: CASSSLDRVYEQYF.

The rearrangement uses TRBV6-5 and TRBJ1-1; 9 bases agree with TRBD1. With V trimmed by 2 bases and J by 4 bases, 2 bases remained unmatched. This CDR3 contains 14 residues. Germline V lookup: CDR1 MNHEY, CDR2 SVGAGI. This CDR3 is CASSYTGGGTEAFF. The CDR3 region has the DNA TGTGCCAGCAGTTACACAGGGGGCGGCACTGAAGCTTTCTTT.

The V gene is TRBV30, the J gene TRBJ2-2, with 7 bases identical to TRBD2. Losses at the gene ends were 6 bases for V and 6 bases for J; bases not matched to a gene: 4. The CDR3 sequence is 12 residues long. Germline-derived CDR1 and CDR2 are GTSNPN and SVGIG (reference sequence). DNA of the CDR3: TGTGCCTGCTTAGGGAGGGCCGGGGAGCTGTTTTTT. This translates into CACLGRAGELFF.

This clone was seen only once. The V call is TRBV6-2 or TRBV6-3, the J call TRBJ2-7; weak D call: TRBD2 (6 bases). V dropped 6 bases and J dropped 2 bases, with 17 bases sitting between them. This CDR3 comprises 15 residues. In germline, CDR1 is MNHEY, CDR2 SVGEGT. The CDR3 DNA reads TGTGCCAGCAGCCGGAAGGGCGGGGCCACCTACGAGCAGTACTTC. This translates into CASSRKGGATYEQYF.

The gene calls are TRBV3-1 (or the pseudogene TRBV3-2) and TRBJ2-1; TRBD1 aligns across 9 bases. Germline assignment: CDR1 LGHDT and CDR2 YNNKEL (reference sequence). J gave up 2 bases and V 4 bases, and 9 bases lay outside the gene matches. There are 17 residues in the CDR3. CDR3 sequence: CASSPSWGTGTYNEQFF. The DNA for the CDR3 is TGTGCCAGCAGCCCGAGTTGGGGGACAGGGACCTACAATGAGCAGTTCTTC.

The chain is built from TRBV6-6 and TRBJ2-5; 8 positions agree with TRBD2. Germline loops: CDR1 MNHNY, CDR2 SVGAGI (reference sequence). With 0 bases clipped from V and 3 bases from J, the junction kept 0 bases outside the gene matches. The CDR3 has 14 residues. CDR3: CASSYSGLEETQYF. CDR3 in DNA: TGTGCCAGCAGTTACTCGGGACTAGAAGAGACCCAGTACTTC.

The chain carries TRBV6-5 and TRBJ1-2, with 9 positions matching TRBD1. The CDR3 runs to 15 residues. Germline assignment: CDR1 MNHEY and CDR2 SVGAGI. With 11 bases clipped from V and 6 bases from J, the junction kept 16 bases outside the gene matches. CDR3 region: CAAQIRDRVPHGYTF. The CDR3, as DNA: TGTGCCGCACAGATCCGGGACAGGGTCCCCCATGGCTACACCTTC.

This clone was observed a handful of times. The J gene is TRBJ2-7, the V gene TRBV3-1 (or the pseudogene TRBV3-2); TRBD1 agrees at 7 bases. V lost 4 bases and J lost 3; bases outside the gene matches: 6. This CDR3 comprises 14 residues. Germline loops: CDR1 LGHDT, CDR2 YNNKEL (reference sequence). The CDR3: CASSLGDRVYEQYF. The CDR3 DNA follows: TGTGCCAGCAGCCTCGGAGACAGGGTCTACGAGCAGTACTTC.